Following are 25 T cell receptor beta chains from one sample sequenced in a study of blood T cell repertoires in COVID-19. Generated by immunoSEQ multiplex PCR, the TCRdb table keeps only in-frame clones and is missing some. The table has about 180,000 clones, approximately 85% seen once; the top ten hold roughly 6.2%. What was sequenced was PBMCs or T cells enriched from blood (not recorded which). The receptor set was obtained from a man aged 35 to 55 who had recovered from COVID-19.

This clone was detected once. This rearrangement joins TRBV6-5 to TRBJ1-2; a possible D gene is TRBD1 (5 bases). Germline V gene lookup returns CDR1 MNHEY and CDR2 SVGAGI. The CDR3 length is 15 residues. V lost 2 bases to trimming and J lost 7 bases, with 17 bases between them. In nucleotides, the CDR3 is TGTGCCAGCAGTTACGCCCAGGGTACCAAAGGTGGCTACACCTTC. Translation: CASSYAQGTKGGYTF.

V is TRBV24-1 and J is TRBJ1-2; 8 bases match TRBD1. The trim removed 2 bases at V and 5 bases at J, leaving 9 bases unmatched. The CDR3 is made up of 16 amino acids. Germline-derived CDR1 and CDR2 are KGHDR and SFDVKD. For the CDR3, the DNA is TGTGCCACCAGTGATTGGAGGACAGGGCCTCAATATGGCTACACCTTC. It translates to CATSDWRTGPQYGYTF.

V is TRBV5-8 and J is TRBJ1-5, with a weak D call TRBD1 (6 bases). V was trimmed by 2 bases and J by 5 bases, leaving 14 bases between them. Germline V gene lookup returns CDR1 SGHTS and CDR2 YDEGEE. This CDR3 contains 15 residues. The CDR3 region has the DNA TGTGCCAGCAGCTTAGTGCAGGGGTGGGATCAGCCCCAGCATTTT. Its translation is CASSLVQGWDQPQHF.

This clone was recorded a few times. The rearrangement uses TRBV28 and TRBJ2-7; tentative D call: TRBD1 (6 bases). CDR3 length: 12 amino acids. Trimming stripped 7 bases from V and 2 bases from J, with 9 bases between. Germline CDR1 is MDHEN and CDR2 is SYDVKM. CDR3 loop: CASTTGTYEQYF. The CDR3 DNA is TGTGCCAGCACCACAGGGACCTACGAGCAGTACTTC.

The rearrangement joins TRBV20-1 to TRBJ1-2; D gene unclear. V was clipped by 3 bases and J by 4 bases, with 6 bases between them. This CDR3 region has 11 residues. Germline V CDR1 and CDR2: DFQATT, SNEGSKA (reference sequence). CDR3 nucleotides: TGCAGTGCTAGGACTCCCTATGGCTACACCTTC. Translated: CSARTPYGYTF.

Only one count was recorded for this clone. The chain recombines TRBV7-2 with TRBJ1-2, with 8 bases fitting TRBD1. This CDR3 region has 16 residues. The germline gives CDR1 SGHTA, CDR2 FQGNSA. With 4 bases clipped from V and 5 bases from J, the junction kept 12 bases outside the gene matches. CDR3 region: CASSWAGGASVYGYTF. The CDR3 region has the DNA TGTGCCAGCAGCTGGGCAGGGGGCGCCTCGGTGTATGGCTACACCTTC.

The rearrangement uses TRBV14 and TRBJ2-7; possibly TRBD2 for D (5 bases). Germline V CDR1 and CDR2: SGHDN, FVKESK. Trimming took 1 base from V and 7 from J, leaving 11 bases between them. The CDR3 is 13 residues long. CDR3 DNA sequence: TGTGCCAGCAGCCAAGTGTCTTCGGGGGAGCAGTACTTC. Residues: CASSQVSSGEQYF.

The rearrangement uses TRBV19 and TRBJ1-1; possible D gene TRBD1, 5 bases. With 7 bases removed from V and 5 bases from J, the gap between germline ends came to 17 bases. The germline CDR1 and CDR2 sequences are LNHDA and SQIVND (reference sequence). CDR3 size: 14 residues. CDR3 sequence reads: CASTPLSEGTEAFF. CDR3 in DNA: TGTGCCAGTACCCCGTTGTCGGAGGGGACTGAAGCTTTCTTT.

There are many counts of this clone. This chain joins TRBV5-1 and TRBJ2-1; 10 nucleotides line up with TRBD2. The CDR3 has 15 residues. Germline-derived CDR1 and CDR2 are SGHRS and YFSETQ. The V segment lost 0 bases and the J segment 7 bases; nucleotides outside the gene matches: 4. CDR3 coding DNA: TGCGCCAGCAGCTTGGTTACTAGCGGGATGAATGAGCAGTTCTTC. Protein product: CASSLVTSGMNEQFF.

J is TRBJ2-1 and V is TRBV7-2, with D maybe TRBD1 (5 bases). The CDR3 covers 15 residues. The V gene lost 5 bases and the J gene lost 16 bases, with 27 bases spanning the gap. CDR1 and CDR2 from the germline V gene are SGHTA and FQGNSA. CDR3 coding DNA: TGTGCCAGCAGCACTGGGTCCGGTGGACATAGGTCTATTTTCTTC. Translation gives CASSTGSGGHRSIFF. Supplemented by reference TRBV7-2 and TRBJ2-1, the full variable domain reads GAGVSQSPSNKVTEKGKDVELRCDPISGHTALYWYRQSLGQGLEFLIYFQGNSAPDKSGLPSDRFSAERTGGSVSTLTIQRTQQEDSAVYLCASSTGSGGHRSIFFGPGTRLTVL.

The chain carries TRBV4-1 and TRBJ1-3; possible D gene TRBD1, 6 bases. Per the germline V gene, CDR1 is MGHRA and CDR2 is YSYEKL. This CDR3 comprises 17 residues. V dropped 5 bases and J dropped 3 bases, with 20 bases sitting between them. The CDR3: CASSVRDTRAYGNTIYF. The CDR3 bases are TGCGCCAGCAGCGTCCGGGACACTAGAGCGTATGGAAACACCATATATTTT.

The chain links TRBV11-3 to TRBJ2-7; D may be TRBD1 (6 bases). The ends were cut back, 5 bases at V and 5 bases at J, with 10 bases in the middle. The CDR3 extends over 12 amino acids. Germline-derived CDR1 and CDR2 are SGHNT and YENEEA. DNA for the CDR3: TGTGCCAGCAGCCCCAGGGGTCACGAGCAGTACTTC. It is translated as CASSPRGHEQYF.

The chain combines TRBV7-9 with TRBJ2-6; a weak D match, TRBD1 (6 bases). CDR1 and CDR2 (germline): SEHNR, FQNEAQ (reference sequence). This CDR3 region has 16 residues. Trimming removed 3 bases at V and 4 bases at J, with 13 bases between. The chain's CDR3 is CASSFPQGLGANVLTF. The CDR3, as DNA: TGTGCCAGCAGCTTCCCTCAGGGGCTGGGGGCCAACGTCCTGACTTTC. The full variable domain, completed using reference TRBV7-9 and TRBJ2-6, is DTGVSQNPRHKITKRGQNVTFRCDPISEHNRLYWYRQTLGQGPEFLTYFQNEAQLEKSRLLSDRFSAERPKGSFSTLEIQRTEQGDSAMYLCASSFPQGLGANVLTFGAGSRLTVL.

The chain joins TRBV7-9 to TRBJ2-7; a possible D gene is TRBD1 (6 bases). The germline V gene has CDR1 SEHNR and CDR2 FQNEAQ (reference sequence). V lost 1 base to trimming and J lost 3 bases, with 10 bases between them. The CDR3 covers 14 residues. In nucleotides, the CDR3 is TGTGCCAGCAGCTTAGAGACAGGATTCTACGAGCAGTACTTC. The encoded protein is CASSLETGFYEQYF. The full variable domain, completed using reference TRBV7-9 and TRBJ2-7, is DTGVSQNPRHKITKRGQNVTFRCDPISEHNRLYWYRQTLGQGPEFLTYFQNEAQLEKSRLLSDRFSAERPKGSFSTLEIQRTEQGDSAMYLCASSLETGFYEQYFGPGTRLTVT.

The chain joins TRBV27 to TRBJ2-1; the D gene is possibly TRBD1 (6 bases). The CDR3 is 14 amino acids. Trimming removed 2 bases at V and 6 bases at J, with 11 bases between. Germline V gene lookup returns CDR1 MNHEY and CDR2 SMNVEV (reference sequence). CDR3 protein: CASSLIPGVNEQFF. The CDR3 DNA follows: TGTGCCAGCAGTTTAATACCAGGGGTCAATGAGCAGTTCTTC.

For the CDR3, the DNA is TGTGCCAGCAGCCAACGAGGGGGTGGCGAGCAGTACTTC. Translating it yields CASSQRGGGEQYF. V and J are TRBV3-1 (or the pseudogene TRBV3-2) and TRBJ2-7; a possible D gene is TRBD1 (6 bases). The V end was cut by 2 bases, the J end by 6 bases, with 11 bases between. CDR3 size: 13 residues. Per germline, CDR1 LGHDT and CDR2 YNNKEL (reference sequence).

The J gene is TRBJ2-5, the V gene TRBV20-1, with D hard to call. The CDR3 is made up of 11 amino acids. In germline, CDR1 is DFQATT, CDR2 SNEGSKA (reference sequence). Trimming removed 7 bases from V and 1 base from J, with 7 bases in between. This chain's CDR3 is CSGLTQETQYF. The CDR3 coding sequence is TGCAGTGGCCTAACCCAAGAGACCCAGTACTTC.

This chain joins TRBV27 and TRBJ2-1; 8 bases align to TRBD2. The CDR3 length is 14 residues. CDR1 and CDR2 (germline): MNHEY, SMNVEV (reference sequence). Trimming at V came to 6 bases and at J to 0 bases, leaving 1 base not matched to a gene. CDR3 coding DNA: TGTGCCAGCAGGGGGACTAGCTCCTACAATGAGCAGTTCTTC. Its protein product is CASRGTSSYNEQFF.

The chain recombines TRBV7-9 with TRBJ2-3; the match to TRBD1 covers 9 bases. CDR3 length equals 15 residues. Germline values: CDR1 SEHNR, CDR2 FQNEAQ (reference sequence). V dropped 7 bases and J dropped 2; count of bases not matched to a gene: 7. The chain's CDR3 is CASTRPQGATDTQYF. The CDR3 DNA reads TGTGCCAGCACCCGACCACAGGGGGCCACAGATACGCAGTATTTT.

The CDR3 region is CASSENLAGGNYNEQFF. CDR3 nucleotide sequence: TGTGCCAGCAGTGAAAATCTAGCGGGAGGCAATTACAATGAGCAGTTCTTC. The chain employs TRBV6-1 and TRBJ2-1, with 11 bases lining up with TRBD2. The J segment lost 4 bases and the V segment lost 2 bases, leaving 7 bases of the junction unmatched. Germline V CDR1 and CDR2: MNHNS, SASEGT. The CDR3 contains 17 residues.

V and J are TRBV25-1 and TRBJ2-5; D is undetermined. Germline V gene data show CDR1 as MGHDK and CDR2 as SYGVNS. Trimming pared 4 bases from V and 3 bases from J, leaving 15 bases between. CDR3 size: 15 residues. CDR3 DNA sequence: TGTGCCAGCAGTGGGCAGGAAATTATGGAAGAGACCCAGTACTTC. It is translated as CASSGQEIMEETQYF.

The rearrangement joins TRBV29-1 to TRBJ2-4, with TRBD1 identical over 7 bases. This CDR3 contains 13 residues. V lost 8 bases to trimming and J lost 1 base; unmatched junction nucleotides: 5. Germline V lookup: CDR1 SQVTM, CDR2 ANQGSEA. CDR3 DNA sequence: TGCAGCATCTCCAGGGGGGCCAAAAACATTCAGTACTTC. Encoded protein: CSISRGAKNIQYF.

The J gene is TRBJ2-7, the V gene TRBV6-6, with D possibly matching TRBD2 (6 bases). Germline assignment: CDR1 MNHNY and CDR2 SVGAGI (reference sequence). V was cut by 7 bases and J by 5 bases, with 21 bases left in between. The CDR3 extends over 15 amino acids. The CDR3 coding sequence is TGTGCCAGCACCAACATGGGACTGAGGAAGGACGAGCAGTACTTC. Protein sequence: CASTNMGLRKDEQYF.

This clone is a singleton in its sample. The chain is built from TRBV7-9 and TRBJ1-4; D is undetermined. Trimming left V 1 base short and J 4 bases short, with 16 bases between. The CDR3 extends over 17 amino acids. Per germline, CDR1 SEHNR and CDR2 FQNEAQ (reference sequence). CDR3 DNA: TGTGCCAGCAGCTTAGTCTACCCGGGTTTCGGTAATGAAAAACTGTTTTTT. Its translation: CASSLVYPGFGNEKLFF.

The gene calls are TRBV9 and TRBJ2-7; D gene unclear. V lost 0 bases and J 5 bases, leaving 12 bases between the germline ends. The CDR3 has 14 amino acids. Germline values: CDR1 SGDLS, CDR2 YYNGEE. The chain's CDR3 is CASSVGGLSHEQYF. The CDR3 bases are TGTGCCAGCAGCGTAGGAGGCCTGTCCCACGAGCAGTACTTC.